This TCR beta chain was documented in a study of blood T cells in healthy people across ages. Overall study findings and caveats: Bulk PBMC profiling left naive and antigen-experienced comparisons inconclusive. In long-lived donors, naive CD4+ cell counts and diversity exceeded those of aged donors.

With regard to this clonotype: Its antigen remains unknown.

This CDR3 has 17 amino acids. Per germline, CDR1 SGHVS and CDR2 FNYEAQ. V was trimmed by 0 bases and J by 6 bases, leaving 20 bases between them. Next came a second PCR, run for about 6 to 12 cycles, which used a sample-barcoded 5' primer along with a J-beta primer mix. Carrying 12 random nucleotides, a template-switch adaptor labeled each individual cDNA molecule. From the 5' RACE reads, TCRdb called clonotypes with MiXCR, one entry per CDR3 protein. The sample yields over 950,000 distinct CDR3 sequences, about two fifths seen once. Input material: blood. The chain has TRBV7-6 and TRBJ1-1; D gene uncertain. This clonotype was obtained from a man between 18 and 29 years old in good health. CDR3 nucleotide sequence: TGTGCCAGCAGCTTAGCGCGGGGTCCGACCCCCGAACCTGAAGCTTTCTTT. It codes for CASSLARGPTPEPEAFF. Together with reference TRBV7-6 and TRBJ1-1, the CDR3 gives the full variable domain: GAGVSQSPRYKVTKRGQDVALRCDPISGHVSLYWYRQALGQGPEFLTYFNYEAQQDKSGLPNDRFSAERPEGSISTLTIQRTEQRDSAMYRCASSLARGPTPEPEAFFGQGTRLTVV.